This is a list of T cell receptor beta chains from one sample in a study of shared clonotypes between healthy human individuals. Assay: immunoSEQ multiplex PCR; the TCRdb copy retains only in-frame clones and omits some. The sample consists of 2 million to 2.5 million clones, approximately 95% of them appearing once. The sequenced material came from naive CD8+ T cells sorted from blood. These TCRs come from a man between 18 and 29 years old in good health. CDR3s include the opening cysteine and the closing phenylalanine or tryptophan. D genes are given only for firm matches. The size field is filled for only some rows; it gives once, few, many or a size class.

clone size	V gene	D gene	J gene	CDR3 DNA	CDR3 protein
NA	TRBV11-2	TRBD1	TRBJ2-7	TGTGCCAGCAGCGCAGGGGGCTACGAGCAGTACTTC	CASSAGGYEQYF
NA	TRBV5-4	NA	TRBJ2-5	TGTGCCAGCAGCTTGGAAGGGACTCCAGAGACCCAGTACTTC	CASSLEGTPETQYF
NA	TRBV4-1	TRBD1	TRBJ1-4	TGCGCCAGCAGCCACCGGACAGGGCCCTCAACTAATGAAAAACTGTTTTTT	CASSHRTGPSTNEKLFF
NA	TRBV6-1	NA	TRBJ2-7	TGTGCCAGCAGTGATCCGGGGACTGCAAGCTCCTACGAGCAGTACTTC	CASSDPGTASSYEQYF
NA	TRBV6-5	NA	TRBJ2-2	TGTGCCAGCGGGGCAGTGAACACCGGGGAGCTGTTTTTT	CASGAVNTGELFF
NA	TRBV4-3	NA	TRBJ1-1	TGCGCCAGCAGCCAAGTACGGGGGCTGGGGACTGAAGCTTTCTTT	CASSQVRGLGTEAFF
once	TRBV6-5	NA	TRBJ2-6	TGTGCCAGCAGACAACGGGGTTCCGGGGCCAACGTCCTGACTTTC	CASRQRGSGANVLTF
once	TRBV27	TRBD1	TRBJ2-7	TGTGCCAGCAGTTTAGGGGACAGGGGTTACGAGCAGTACTTC	CASSLGDRGYEQYF
NA	TRBV7-9	TRBD2	TRBJ2-5	TGTGCCAGCAGCTTATCACAAGCGGGACCCCACCAAGAGACCCAGTACTTC	CASSLSQAGPHQETQYF
NA	TRBV27	TRBD2	TRBJ2-7	TGTGCCAGCCGCCAGGGACTAGCGACTTCCTACGAGCAGTACTTC	CASRQGLATSYEQYF
NA	TRBV9	TRBD1	TRBJ2-7	TGTGCCAGCAGCGTTGGACAGGGGGAAGGCTACGAGCAGTACTTC	CASSVGQGEGYEQYF
NA	TRBV9	NA	TRBJ2-3	TGTGCCAGCAGCGTAGAAGAGGGGGGGCCCCCGTCGCAGTATTTT	CASSVEEGGPPSQYF
NA	TRBV18	NA	TRBJ1-5	TGTGCCAGCTCACCGGGACAAAACTATCAGCCCCAGCATTTT	CASSPGQNYQPQHF
NA	TRBV9	NA	TRBJ2-5	TGTGCCAGCAGCGACGAAGGGGAGACCCAGTACTTC	CASSDEGETQYF
NA	TRBV12-5	NA	TRBJ2-7	TGTGCTAGTGGTTTGGTACTAGGCAACGAGCAGTACTTC	CASGLVLGNEQYF
NA	TRBV6-5	TRBD2	TRBJ2-5	TGTGCCAGCAGTTACAACCTAGCGGGGGACCAAGAGACCCAGTACTTC	CASSYNLAGDQETQYF
once	TRBV9	TRBD1	TRBJ2-7	TGTGCCAGCAGCGCTGGGGGACAGTTGGCCTACGAGCAGTACTTC	CASSAGGQLAYEQYF
NA	TRBV9	NA	TRBJ1-1	TGTGCCAGCAGCGTAAATCTGAACACTGAAGCTTTCTTT	CASSVNLNTEAFF
NA	TRBV13	NA	TRBJ2-3	TGTGCCAGCAGCTTAGAACTCAGGGGCGCTAGCACAGATACGCAGTATTTT	CASSLELRGASTDTQYF
NA	TRBV2	NA	TRBJ1-5	TGTGCCAGCAGTCCGGACAGCGGCCATCAGCCCCAGCATTTT	CASSPDSGHQPQHF